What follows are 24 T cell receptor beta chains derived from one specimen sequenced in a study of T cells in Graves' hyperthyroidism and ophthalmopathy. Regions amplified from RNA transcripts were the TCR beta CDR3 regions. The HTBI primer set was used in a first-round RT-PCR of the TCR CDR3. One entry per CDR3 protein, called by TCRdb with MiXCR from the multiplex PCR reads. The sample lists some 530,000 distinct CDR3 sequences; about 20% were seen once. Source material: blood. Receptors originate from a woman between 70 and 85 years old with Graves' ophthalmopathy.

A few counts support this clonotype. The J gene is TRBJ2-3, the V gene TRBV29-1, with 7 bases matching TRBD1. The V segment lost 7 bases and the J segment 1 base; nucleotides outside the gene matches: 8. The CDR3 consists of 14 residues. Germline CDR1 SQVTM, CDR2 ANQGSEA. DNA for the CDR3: TGCAGCGGGGCCTGGACAGGTCGCACAGATACGCAGTATTTT. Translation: CSGAWTGRTDTQYF.

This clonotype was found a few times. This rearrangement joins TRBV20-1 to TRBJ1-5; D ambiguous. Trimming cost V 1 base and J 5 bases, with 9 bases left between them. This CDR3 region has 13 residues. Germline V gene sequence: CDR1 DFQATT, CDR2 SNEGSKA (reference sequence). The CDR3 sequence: CSARGGVHQPQHF. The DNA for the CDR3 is TGCAGTGCTAGAGGCGGGGTTCATCAGCCCCAGCATTTT.

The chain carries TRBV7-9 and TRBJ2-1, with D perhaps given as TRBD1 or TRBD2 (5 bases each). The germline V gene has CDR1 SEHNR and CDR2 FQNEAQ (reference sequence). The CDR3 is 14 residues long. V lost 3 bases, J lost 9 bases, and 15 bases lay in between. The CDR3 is CASSFRDPGFEQFF. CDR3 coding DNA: TGTGCCAGCAGCTTCCGGGACCCAGGGTTTGAGCAGTTCTTC.

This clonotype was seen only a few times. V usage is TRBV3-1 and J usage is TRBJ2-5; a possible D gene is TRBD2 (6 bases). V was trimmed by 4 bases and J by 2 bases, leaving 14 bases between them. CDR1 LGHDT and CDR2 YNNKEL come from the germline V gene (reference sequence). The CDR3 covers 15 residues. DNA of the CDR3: TGTGCCAGCAGCCTCCGCATAGCGGATCAAGAGACCCAGTACTTC. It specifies CASSLRIADQETQYF.

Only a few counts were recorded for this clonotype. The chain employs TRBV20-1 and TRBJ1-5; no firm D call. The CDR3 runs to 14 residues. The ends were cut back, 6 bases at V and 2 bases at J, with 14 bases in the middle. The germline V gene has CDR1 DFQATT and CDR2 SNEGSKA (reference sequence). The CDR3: CSAGAAGGNQPQHF. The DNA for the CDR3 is TGCAGTGCCGGTGCGGCTGGGGGCAATCAGCCCCAGCATTTT.

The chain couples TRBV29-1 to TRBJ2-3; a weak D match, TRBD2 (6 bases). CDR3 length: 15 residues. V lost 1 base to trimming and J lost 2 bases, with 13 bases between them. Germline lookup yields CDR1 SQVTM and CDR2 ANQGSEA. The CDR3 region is CSVEGEVGYTDTQYF. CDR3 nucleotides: TGCAGCGTTGAAGGGGAGGTGGGGTACACAGATACGCAGTATTTT.

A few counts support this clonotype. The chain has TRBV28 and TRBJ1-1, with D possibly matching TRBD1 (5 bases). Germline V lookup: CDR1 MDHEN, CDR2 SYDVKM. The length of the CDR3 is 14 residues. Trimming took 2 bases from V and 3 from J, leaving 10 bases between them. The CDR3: CASSLESRDTEAFF. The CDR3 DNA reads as TGTGCCAGCAGTTTAGAGAGCAGGGACACTGAAGCTTTCTTT.

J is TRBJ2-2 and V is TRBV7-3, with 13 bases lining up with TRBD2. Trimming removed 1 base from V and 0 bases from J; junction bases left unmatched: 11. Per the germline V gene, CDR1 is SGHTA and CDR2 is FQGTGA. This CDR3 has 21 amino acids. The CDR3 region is CASSLMPGLAGHLTNTGELFF. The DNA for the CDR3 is TGTGCCAGCAGCTTAATGCCGGGACTAGCGGGGCATTTAACGAACACCGGGGAGCTGTTTTTT. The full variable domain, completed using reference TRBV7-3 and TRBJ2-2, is GAGVSQTPSNKVTEKGKYVELRCDPISGHTALYWYRQSLGQGPEFLIYFQGTGAADDSGLPNDRFFAVRPEGSVSTLKIQRTERGDSAVYLCASSLMPGLAGHLTNTGELFFGEGSRLTVL.

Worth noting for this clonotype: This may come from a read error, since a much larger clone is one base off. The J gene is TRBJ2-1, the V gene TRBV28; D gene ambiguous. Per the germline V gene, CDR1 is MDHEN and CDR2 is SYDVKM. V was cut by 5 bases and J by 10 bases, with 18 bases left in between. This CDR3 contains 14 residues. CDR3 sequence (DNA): TGTGCCAGCAGTACTATGATAACGCCGAGGGAGCAGTTCTTC. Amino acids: CASSTMITPREQFF.

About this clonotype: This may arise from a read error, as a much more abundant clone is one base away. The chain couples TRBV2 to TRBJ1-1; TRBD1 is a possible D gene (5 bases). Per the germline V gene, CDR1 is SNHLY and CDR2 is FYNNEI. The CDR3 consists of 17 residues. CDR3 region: CASRKQVIVPGVSEASF. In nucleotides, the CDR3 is TGTGCCAGCAGGAAACAGGTGATCGTTCCGGGGGTTAGTGAAGCTTCCTTT.

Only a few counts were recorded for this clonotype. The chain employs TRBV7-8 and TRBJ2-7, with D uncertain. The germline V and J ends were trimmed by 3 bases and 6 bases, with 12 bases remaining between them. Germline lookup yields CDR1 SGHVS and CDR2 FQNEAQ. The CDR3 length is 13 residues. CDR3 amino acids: CASSLSLAGEQYF. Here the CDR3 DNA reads TGTGCCAGCAGCTTGTCTTTAGCCGGCGAGCAGTACTTC.

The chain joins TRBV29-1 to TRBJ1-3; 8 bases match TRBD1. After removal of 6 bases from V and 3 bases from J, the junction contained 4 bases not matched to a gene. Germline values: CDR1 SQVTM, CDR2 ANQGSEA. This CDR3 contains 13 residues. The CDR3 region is CSVLTGVGNTIYF. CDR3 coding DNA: TGCAGCGTCCTGACAGGGGTTGGAAACACCATATATTTT.

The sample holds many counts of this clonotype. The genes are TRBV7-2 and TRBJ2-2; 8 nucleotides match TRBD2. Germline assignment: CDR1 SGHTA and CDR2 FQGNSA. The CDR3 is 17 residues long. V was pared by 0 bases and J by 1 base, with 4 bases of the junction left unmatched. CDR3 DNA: TGTGCCAGCAGCTTAGCAAGGCTAGCGGGGAACACCGGGGAGCTGTTTTTT. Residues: CASSLARLAGNTGELFF. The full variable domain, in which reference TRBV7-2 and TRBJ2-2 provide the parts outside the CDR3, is GAGVSQSPSNKVTEKGKDVELRCDPISGHTALYWYRQSLGQGLEFLIYFQGNSAPDKSGLPSDRFSAERTGGSVSTLTIQRTQQEDSAVYLCASSLARLAGNTGELFFGEGSRLTVL.

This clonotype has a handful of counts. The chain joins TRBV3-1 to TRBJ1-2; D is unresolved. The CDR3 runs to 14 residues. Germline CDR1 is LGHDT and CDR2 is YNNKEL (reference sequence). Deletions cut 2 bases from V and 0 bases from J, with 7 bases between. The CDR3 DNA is TGTGCCAGCAGCCAATTGGGGTCTAACTATGGCTACACCTTC. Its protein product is CASSQLGSNYGYTF.

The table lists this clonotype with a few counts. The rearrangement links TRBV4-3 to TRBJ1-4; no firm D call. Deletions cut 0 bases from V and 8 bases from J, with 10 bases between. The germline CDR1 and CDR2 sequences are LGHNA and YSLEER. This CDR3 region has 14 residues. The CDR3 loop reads CASSQEQRAEKLFF. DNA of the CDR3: TGCGCCAGCAGCCAAGAACAACGGGCGGAAAAACTGTTTTTT.

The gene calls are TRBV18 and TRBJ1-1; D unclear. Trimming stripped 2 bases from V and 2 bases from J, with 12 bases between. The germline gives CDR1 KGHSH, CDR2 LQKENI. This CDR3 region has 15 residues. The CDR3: CASSPWSNENTEAFF. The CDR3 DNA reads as TGTGCCAGCTCACCATGGTCAAATGAAAACACTGAAGCTTTCTTT.

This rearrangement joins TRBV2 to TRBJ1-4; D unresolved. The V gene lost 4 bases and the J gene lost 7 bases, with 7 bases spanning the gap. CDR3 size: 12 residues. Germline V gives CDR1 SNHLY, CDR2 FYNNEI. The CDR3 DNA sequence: TGTGCCAGCAGTGTGTCCGGTGAAAAACTGTTTTTT. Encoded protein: CASSVSGEKLFF.

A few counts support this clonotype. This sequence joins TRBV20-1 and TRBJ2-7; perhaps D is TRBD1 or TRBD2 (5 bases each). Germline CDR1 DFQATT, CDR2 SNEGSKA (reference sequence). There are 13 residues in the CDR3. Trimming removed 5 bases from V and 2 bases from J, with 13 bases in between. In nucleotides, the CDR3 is TGCAGTGCTTCGGACGGGGCGGCCTACGAGCAGTACTTC. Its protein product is CSASDGAAYEQYF.

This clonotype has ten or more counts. The CDR3 region is CASSMTGAVYTEAFF. Written as DNA, the CDR3 is TGTGCCAGCAGCATGACAGGGGCAGTTTACACTGAAGCTTTCTTT. The gene calls are TRBV12-3 or TRBV12-4 and TRBJ1-1; 8 positions match TRBD1. The V gene end was trimmed by 6 bases and the J gene end by 3 bases; junction bases not matched to a gene: 9. There are 15 residues in the CDR3.

The CDR3 sequence is CASSVDGARTPLHF. CDR3 sequence (DNA): TGTGCCAGCAGCGTAGATGGAGCTAGGACACCCCTCCACTTT. The chain is built from TRBV9 and TRBJ1-6; D call uncertain. V gave up 0 bases and J gave up 11 bases, with 12 bases separating them. This CDR3 is built from 14 residues. Germline assignment: CDR1 SGDLS and CDR2 YYNGEE. Full variable domain (outside the CDR3, taken from reference TRBV9 and TRBJ1-6): DSGVTQTPKHLITATGQRVTLRCSPRSGDLSVYWYQQSLDQGLQFLIQYYNGEERAKGNILERFSAQQFPDLHSELNLSSLELGDSALYFCASSVDGARTPLHFGNGTRLTVT.

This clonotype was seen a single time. CDR3 coding DNA: TGTGCCAGCAGCTTGCCGGGAGTGGGGGAGACCCAGTACTTC. It codes for CASSLPGVGETQYF. V gene TRBV5-4 combines with J gene TRBJ2-5; TRBD2 might be the D (6 bases). In germline, CDR1 is SGHNT, CDR2 YYREEE (reference sequence). Trimming stripped 1 base from V and 5 bases from J, with 12 bases between. This CDR3 has 14 residues.

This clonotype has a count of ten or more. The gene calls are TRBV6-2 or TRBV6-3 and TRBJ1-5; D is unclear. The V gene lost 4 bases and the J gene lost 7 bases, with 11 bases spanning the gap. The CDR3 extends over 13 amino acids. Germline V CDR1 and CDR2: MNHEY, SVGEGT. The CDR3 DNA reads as TGTGCCAGCAGTTCCTATCGAGGGCAGCCCCAGCATTTT. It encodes CASSSYRGQPQHF.

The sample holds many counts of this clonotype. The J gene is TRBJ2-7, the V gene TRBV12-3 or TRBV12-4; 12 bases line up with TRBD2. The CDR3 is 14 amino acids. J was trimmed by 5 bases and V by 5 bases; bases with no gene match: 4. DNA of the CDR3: TGTGCCAGCAGTCAGACTAGCGGGAGTAACGAGCAGTACTTC. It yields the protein CASSQTSGSNEQYF.

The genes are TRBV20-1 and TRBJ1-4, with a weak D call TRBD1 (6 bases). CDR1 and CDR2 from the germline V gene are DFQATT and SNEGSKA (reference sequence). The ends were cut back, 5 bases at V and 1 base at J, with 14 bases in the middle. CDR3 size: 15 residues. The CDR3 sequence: CSARGKGGTNEKLFF. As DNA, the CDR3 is TGCAGTGCTCGGGGAAAGGGGGGAACTAATGAAAAACTGTTTTTT.